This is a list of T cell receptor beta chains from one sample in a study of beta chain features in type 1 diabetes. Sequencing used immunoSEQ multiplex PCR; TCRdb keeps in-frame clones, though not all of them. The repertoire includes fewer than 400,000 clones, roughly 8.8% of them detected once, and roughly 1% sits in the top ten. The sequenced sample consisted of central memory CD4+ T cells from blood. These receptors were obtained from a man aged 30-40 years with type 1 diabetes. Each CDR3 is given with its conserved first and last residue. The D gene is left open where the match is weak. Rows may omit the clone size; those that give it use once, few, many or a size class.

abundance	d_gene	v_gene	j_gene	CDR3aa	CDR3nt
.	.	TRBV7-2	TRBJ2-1	CASSSGGPQQFF	TGTGCCAGCAGCTCGGGCGGTCCTCAGCAGTTCTTC
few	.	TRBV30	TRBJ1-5	CAWSGNSNQPQHF	TGTGCCTGGAGTGGGAATAGCAATCAGCCCCAGCATTTT
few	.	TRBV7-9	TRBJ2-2	CASSLEGGELFF	TGTGCCAGCAGCTTAGAGGGCGGGGAGCTGTTTTTT
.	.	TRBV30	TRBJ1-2	CAWSVPPPGRGYYGYTF	TGTGCCTGGAGTGTACCCCCCCCGGGCAGGGGATACTATGGCTACACCTTC
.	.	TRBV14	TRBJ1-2	CASSQGGGRWYGYTF	TGTGCCAGCAGCCAAGGTGGAGGAAGGTGGTATGGCTACACCTTC
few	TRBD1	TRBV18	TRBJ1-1	CASSTGAAAEAFF	TGTGCCAGCTCAACAGGGGCGGCCGCTGAAGCTTTCTTT
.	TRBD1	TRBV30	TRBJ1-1	CAWSTDRAEAFF	TGTGCCTGGAGTACGGACAGGGCTGAAGCTTTCTTT
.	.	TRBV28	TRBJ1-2	CASSLSQETNYGYTF	TGTGCCAGCAGTTTGTCGCAGGAGACTAACTATGGCTACACCTTC
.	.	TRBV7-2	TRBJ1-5	CASSLGQLNQPQHF	TGTGCCAGCAGCCTCGGACAGCTCAATCAGCCCCAGCATTTT
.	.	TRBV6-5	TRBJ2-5	CASSYRGVAGTQYF	TGTGCCAGCAGTTATCGCGGAGTTGCAGGGACCCAGTACTTC
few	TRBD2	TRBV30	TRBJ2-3	CAWRGTSGGTDTQYF	TGTGCCTGGAGGGGGACTAGCGGGGGAACAGATACGCAGTATTTT
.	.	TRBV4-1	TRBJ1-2	CASSQDHEGAYGYTF	TGCGCCAGCAGCCAAGATCATGAAGGGGCCTATGGCTACACCTTC
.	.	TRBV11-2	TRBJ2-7	CASSLVGDTYGEQYF	TGTGCCAGCAGCTTAGTAGGGGATACCTACGGGGAGCAGTACTTC
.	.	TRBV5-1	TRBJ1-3	CASSLGTSSGNTIYF	TGCGCCAGCAGCTTGGGCACCAGCTCTGGAAACACCATATATTTT
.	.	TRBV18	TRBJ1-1	CASSPGSMNTEAFF	TGTGCCAGCTCACCGGGAAGCATGAACACTGAAGCTTTCTTT
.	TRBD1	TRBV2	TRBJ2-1	CASSSSGQGTKEQFF	TGTGCCAGTTCATCTTCGGGACAGGGCACGAAGGAGCAGTTCTTC
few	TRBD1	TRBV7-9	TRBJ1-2	CASSLRQGAENGYTF	TGTGCCAGCAGCCTTCGACAGGGTGCGGAGAATGGCTACACCTTC
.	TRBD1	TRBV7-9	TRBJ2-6	CASSLSGQGAFWANVLTF	TGTGCCAGCAGCTTAAGTGGACAGGGGGCCTTCTGGGCCAACGTCCTGACTTTC
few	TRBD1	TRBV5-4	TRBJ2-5	CASSSGTGGIRRAETQYF	TGTGCCAGCAGCTCCGGGACAGGGGGCATCCGTCGGGCAGAGACCCAGTACTTC
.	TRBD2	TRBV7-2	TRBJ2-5	CASSLGSSGNQETQYF	TGTGCCAGCAGCTTAGGCTCTAGCGGAAACCAAGAGACCCAGTACTTC
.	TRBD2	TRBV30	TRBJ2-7	CAWRAGATSHEQYF	TGTGCCTGGAGAGCGGGGGCTACAAGCCACGAGCAGTACTTC
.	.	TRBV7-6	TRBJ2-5	CASSLAGHSETQYF	TGTGCCAGCAGCTTAGCGGGGCATTCGGAGACCCAGTACTTC
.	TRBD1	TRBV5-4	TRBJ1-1	CASRGGPTGEATEAFF	TGTGCCAGCCGGGGGGGTCCGACAGGGGAGGCCACTGAAGCTTTCTTT
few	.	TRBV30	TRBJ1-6	CAWSGNNSPLHF	TGTGCCTGGTCCGGGAATAATTCACCCCTCCACTTT
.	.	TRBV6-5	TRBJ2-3	CASSYSQEMFYTQYF	TGTGCCAGCAGTTACTCCCAGGAGATGTTTTATACGCAGTATTTT
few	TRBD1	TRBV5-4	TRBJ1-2	CASSLKDRAAYGYTF	TGTGCCAGCAGCTTAAAGGACAGGGCGGCCTATGGCTACACCTTC
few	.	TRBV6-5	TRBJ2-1	CASSEGSGVNEQFF	TGTGCCAGCAGTGAAGGGTCTGGGGTCAATGAGCAGTTCTTC
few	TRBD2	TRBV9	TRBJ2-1	CASSVFPAGGRNEQFF	TGTGCCAGCAGCGTCTTCCCAGCGGGGGGCAGAAATGAGCAGTTCTTC
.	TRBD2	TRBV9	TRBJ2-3	CASSVLAGSTDTQYF	TGTGCCAGCAGCGTCTTAGCGGGTAGCACAGATACGCAGTATTTT
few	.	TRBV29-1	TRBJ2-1	CSAARGDEQFF	TGCAGCGCCGCTAGGGGCGATGAGCAGTTCTTC
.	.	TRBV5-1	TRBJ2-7	CASSVGPSDLYEQYF	TGCGCCAGCAGCGTCGGGCCTTCGGACCTCTACGAGCAGTACTTC
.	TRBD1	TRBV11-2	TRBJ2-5	CASSPGQGGGEETQYF	TGTGCCAGCAGTCCAGGACAAGGGGGCGGCGAGGAGACCCAGTACTTC
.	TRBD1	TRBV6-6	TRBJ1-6	CASSEDRGRTLHF	TGTGCCAGCAGTGAGGACAGGGGTCGGACCCTCCACTTT
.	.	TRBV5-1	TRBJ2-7	CASSLGGTPYEQYF	TGCGCCAGCAGCTTGGGAGGTACCCCCTACGAGCAGTACTTC
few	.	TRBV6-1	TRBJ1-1	CASQWGQTEAFF	TGTGCCAGTCAATGGGGGCAGACTGAAGCTTTCTTT
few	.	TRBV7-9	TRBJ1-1	CASSLGRSGNTEAFF	TGTGCCAGCAGCTTAGGTCGGTCAGGGAACACTGAAGCTTTCTTT
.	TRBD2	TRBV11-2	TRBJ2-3	CASSSRAGGRTDTQYF	TGTGCCAGCAGCTCTCGAGCGGGGGGGCGGACAGATACGCAGTATTTT
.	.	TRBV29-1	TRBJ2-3	CSVHRDVGTDTQYF	TGCAGCGTGCACAGGGATGTTGGCACAGATACGCAGTATTTT
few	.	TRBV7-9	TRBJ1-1	CASSLTLNTEAFF	TGTGCCAGCAGCTTAACTCTGAACACTGAAGCTTTCTTT
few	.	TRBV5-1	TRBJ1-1	CASSLAGEGEAFF	TGCGCCAGCAGCTTGGCCGGGGAGGGGGAAGCTTTCTTT
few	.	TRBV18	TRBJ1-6	CASSGQYNSPLHF	TGTGCCAGCTCCGGACAGTATAATTCACCCCTCCACTTT
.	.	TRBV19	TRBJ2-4	CASSIRGTKNIQYF	TGTGCCAGTAGTATCCGGGGAACCAAAAACATTCAGTACTTC
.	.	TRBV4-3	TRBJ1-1	CASSQDLGFMNTEAFF	TGCGCCAGCAGCCAAGATCTTGGGTTCATGAACACTGAAGCTTTCTTT
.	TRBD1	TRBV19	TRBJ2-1	CASSRDRKGPLLNEQFF	TGTGCCAGTAGTAGGGACAGGAAGGGCCCCCTTCTCAATGAGCAGTTCTTC
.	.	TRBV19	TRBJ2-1	CASSIGQTMGHEQFF	TGTGCCAGTAGTATAGGACAGACCATGGGACATGAGCAGTTCTTC
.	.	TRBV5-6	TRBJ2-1	CASSLAGEGQFF	TGTGCCAGCAGCTTGGCTGGAGAGGGTCAGTTCTTC
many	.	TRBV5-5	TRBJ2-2	CASSLGHRTGELFF	TGTGCCAGCAGCCTGGGACATCGTACCGGGGAGCTGTTTTTT
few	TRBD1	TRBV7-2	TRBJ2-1	CASSGDRNNEQFF	TGTGCCAGCAGCGGGGACAGAAACAATGAGCAGTTCTTC
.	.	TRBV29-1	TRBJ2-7	CSVVGTSYEQYF	TGCAGCGTTGTGGGCACTAGCTACGAGCAGTACTTC
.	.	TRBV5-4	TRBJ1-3	CASSSISDDGNTIYF	TGTGCCAGCAGCTCGATTAGCGACGATGGAAACACCATATATTTT